This T cell receptor beta chain stems from a study of blood T cell repertoires in COVID-19. Germline CDR1 is SNHLY and CDR2 is FYNNEI. This CDR3 is 14 amino acids long. V was shortened by 2 bases and J by 3 bases, with 10 bases between the two germline ends. TCRdb keeps only in-frame clones here, not all; method: immunoSEQ multiplex PCR. Of 65,000 to 90,000 clones listed, around 77% were seen once; the top ten hold approximately 2.3%. The chain is built from TRBV2 and TRBJ1-2; D gene ambiguous. The sequenced sample was peripheral blood. The sequence came from a man in his 70s with COVID-19, enrolled during active disease. The CDR3 spells CASSENVPDYGYTF. The CDR3 coding sequence is TGTGCCAGCAGTGAAAATGTCCCCGACTATGGCTACACCTTC.